The 11 T cell receptor beta chains in this list originate from one sample, sequenced in a study of cytotoxic CD8 clonotypes in ibrutinib-treated CLL. The data were produced by immunoSEQ multiplex PCR, yet TCRdb's version contains in-frame clones alone and is incomplete. Of 14,000 or so clones in the sample, around 68% were seen once. Material: PBMCs, obtained before ibrutinib treatment. Receptors originate from a human donor with chronic lymphocytic leukemia.

This clone was observed a handful of times. The rearrangement links TRBV2 to TRBJ1-4; no reliable D call. Germline CDR1 reads SNHLY; CDR2 reads FYNNEI. CDR3 length: 11 residues. Trimming took off 4 bases at V and 8 bases at J, with 5 bases between the two ends. The CDR3 DNA follows: TGTGCCAGCAGTGTCCAGGAAAAACTGTTTTTT. This encodes CASSVQEKLFF.

The chain recombines TRBV7-2 with TRBJ2-3; D not certain. Trimming took off 2 bases at V and 6 bases at J, with 6 bases between the two ends. Germline V gives CDR1 SGHTA, CDR2 FQGNSA. This CDR3 is built from 12 residues. For the CDR3, the DNA is TGTGCCAGCAGCTTATCGTGGGATACGCAGTATTTT. The encoded protein is CASSLSWDTQYF.

This chain uses TRBV7-2 with TRBJ1-5; tentative D call: TRBD1 (6 bases). The CDR3 spans 15 residues. V was clipped by 1 base and J by 4 bases, with 11 bases between them. Germline CDR1 reads SGHTA; CDR2 reads FQGNSA. The CDR3 nucleotides are TGTGCCAGCAGCTTAGTGGTCCAGGGGAATCAGCCCCAGCATTTT. It is translated as CASSLVVQGNQPQHF.

The chain links TRBV10-3 to TRBJ2-5, with TRBD2 matching 10 bases. This CDR3 has 13 amino acids. The V and J ends lost 6 bases and 3 bases, in that order; junction bases with no gene match: 1. The germline V gene has CDR1 ENHRY and CDR2 SYGVKD. The CDR3, as DNA: TGTGCCATCAGGGGGACTAGCGAAGAGACCCAGTACTTC. Amino acid sequence: CAIRGTSEETQYF.

The rearrangement links TRBV28 to TRBJ1-3; D is ambiguous. Germline CDR1 is MDHEN and CDR2 is SYDVKM. Trimming removed 2 bases from V and 0 bases from J, with 8 bases in between. The CDR3 runs 15 residues. CDR3 sequence reads: CASSLMRISGNTIYF. CDR3 sequence (DNA): TGTGCCAGCAGTTTAATGCGGATCTCTGGAAACACCATATATTTT. The complete variable domain, with remaining parts taken from reference TRBV28 and TRBJ1-3, reads DVKVTQSSRYLVKRTGEKVFLECVQDMDHENMFWYRQDPGLGLRLIYFSYDVKMKEKGDIPEGYSVSREKKERFSLILESASTNQTSMYLCASSLMRISGNTIYFGEGSWLTVV.

This chain connects TRBV5-6 to TRBJ2-1, with unresolved D. V was cut by 2 bases and J by 14 bases, with 14 bases left in between. Germline CDR1 SGHDT, CDR2 YYEEEE. This CDR3 is 12 amino acids long. In nucleotides, the CDR3 is TGTGCCAGCAGCTTACGGTCCCATCAGGAGTTCTTC. Amino acid sequence: CASSLRSHQEFF.

CDR3 coding DNA: TGTGCCAGCAGCCGGACTAGCGGATACACAGATACGCAGTATTTT. Its translation is CASSRTSGYTDTQYF. The genes are TRBV13 and TRBJ2-3, with 10 bases matching TRBD2. The CDR3 is 15 residues long. The trim removed 5 bases at V and 2 bases at J, leaving 4 bases unmatched. The germline gives CDR1 PRHDT, CDR2 FYEKMQ (reference sequence).

This chain uses TRBV23-1 with TRBJ2-3, with D uncertain. TRBV23-1 counts as an open reading frame of uncertain function. V lost 7 bases to trimming and J lost 0 bases, with 14 bases between them. CDR3 length: 15 residues. In DNA form, the CDR3 reads TGCGCCAGCACGCGTGCCCCCCATAGCACAGATACGCAGTATTTT. It translates to CASTRAPHSTDTQYF.

The CDR3 here is CASSLGNRRIGYEQYF. For the CDR3, the DNA is TGTGCCAGCAGCTTAGGAAATAGACGAATTGGTTACGAGCAGTACTTC. The chain combines TRBV7-8 with TRBJ2-7; D is unclear. The CDR3 sequence is 16 residues long. The germline gives CDR1 SGHVS, CDR2 FQNEAQ. Trimming removed 1 base at V and 4 bases at J, with 17 bases between.

The genes are TRBV30 and TRBJ1-2; 8 bases are shared with TRBD1. Germline CDR1 is GTSNPN and CDR2 is SVGIG (reference sequence). Germline trimming cut 0 bases from V and 8 bases from J; bases unmatched to any gene: 2. The CDR3 runs to 12 residues. CDR3 bases: TGTGCCTGGAGTGTCCCAGGGGGCGGCTACACCTTC. It specifies CAWSVPGGGYTF.

V gene TRBV6-1 combines with J gene TRBJ2-3; possibly TRBD1 or TRBD2 for D (5 bases each). The CDR3 runs 13 residues. CDR1 and CDR2 from the germline V gene are MNHNS and SASEGT. Trimming removed 6 bases at V and 6 bases at J, with 13 bases between. The CDR3 DNA is TGTGCCAGCAGCTGGGGAGAGGGGGATACGCAGTATTTT. This translates into CASSWGEGDTQYF.